Below, 26 T cell receptor beta chains from the same sample are listed, as sequenced in a study of Tregs in tolerant kidney transplant recipients. TCRdb keeps only in-frame clones here, not all; method: immunoSEQ multiplex PCR. The top ten hold 0.34% of the sample, which has some 62,000 clones, 95% to 98% seen once. This specimen consisted of Tregs from blood, obtained before the transplant. These receptors originate from a human donor who received a combined kidney and bone marrow transplant.

V is TRBV4-2 and J is TRBJ2-1; 11 bases agree with TRBD2. The J segment lost 3 bases and the V segment lost 0 bases, leaving 4 bases of the junction unmatched. The CDR3 has 17 residues. Germline values: CDR1 LGHNA, CDR2 YNFKEQ. DNA of the CDR3: TGTGCCAGCAGCCAAGAAGTGGGACTAGCGGACTACAATGAGCAGTTCTTC. It encodes CASSQEVGLADYNEQFF.

This chain links TRBV28 with TRBJ1-5, with D possibly being TRBD1 (6 bases). Germline assignment: CDR1 MDHEN and CDR2 SYDVKM. The ends were cut back, 0 bases at V and 0 bases at J, with 9 bases in the middle. This CDR3 region has 16 residues. The CDR3, as DNA: TGTGCCAGCAGTTTATGGGACAGCCATAGCAATCAGCCCCAGCATTTT. This encodes CASSLWDSHSNQPQHF.

The gene calls are TRBV7-3 and TRBJ2-2, with D perhaps TRBD1 (6 bases). The CDR3 covers 15 residues. The germline V and J ends were trimmed by 4 bases and 1 base, with 10 bases remaining between them. Germline loops: CDR1 SGHTA, CDR2 FQGTGA. This chain's CDR3 is CASSSRTENTGELFF. The CDR3 DNA sequence: TGTGCCAGCAGCTCCAGGACAGAGAACACCGGGGAGCTGTTTTTT.

CDR3 amino acids: CASKGLAGGPDEQFF. The CDR3 DNA sequence: TGTGCCAGTAAGGGACTAGCGGGGGGGCCAGATGAGCAGTTCTTC. The J gene is TRBJ2-1, the V gene TRBV7-6; 16 positions match TRBD2. The CDR3 runs 15 residues. Germline V gene lookup returns CDR1 SGHVS and CDR2 FNYEAQ. Trimming took 9 bases from V and 8 from J; bases not matched to a gene: 7. The full variable domain, in which reference TRBV7-6 and TRBJ2-1 provide the parts outside the CDR3, is GAGVSQSPRYKVTKRGQDVALRCDPISGHVSLYWYRQALGQGPEFLTYFNYEAQQDKSGLPNDRFSAERPEGSISTLTIQRTEQRDSAMYRCASKGLAGGPDEQFFGPGTRLTVL.

The chain recombines TRBV9 with TRBJ2-1, with 8 bases aligning to TRBD2. The germline CDR1 and CDR2 sequences are SGDLS and YYNGEE. The junction had 12 bases not matched to a gene; V was cut back by 0 bases and J by 7 bases. CDR3 size: 17 residues. CDR3 sequence (DNA): TGTGCCAGCAGCGTAGAGGTTTACGGACTAGCAAGGAATGAGCAGTTCTTC. Translation: CASSVEVYGLARNEQFF.

The rearrangement joins TRBV27 to TRBJ2-7; 12 bases are shared with TRBD1. The V gene end was trimmed by 6 bases and the J gene end by 0 bases; junction bases not matched to a gene: 18. This CDR3 has 20 amino acids. From germline, CDR1 is MNHEY and CDR2 SMNVEV (reference sequence). Here the CDR3 reads CASRSILPGQGAQFSYEQYF. In nucleotides, the CDR3 is TGTGCCAGCAGATCAATACTACCGGGACAGGGGGCCCAATTCTCCTACGAGCAGTACTTC.

The genes are TRBV19 and TRBJ2-3, with unresolved D. Trimming stripped 4 bases from V and 0 bases from J, with 11 bases between. This CDR3 has 15 residues. Germline CDR1 is LNHDA and CDR2 is SQIVND (reference sequence). The CDR3 loop is CASSTRWSSTDTQYF. CDR3 DNA sequence: TGTGCCAGTAGTACTAGATGGTCTAGCACAGATACGCAGTATTTT.

This clone is a singleton in its sample. The chain recombines TRBV7-3 with TRBJ2-1; TRBD2 aligns across 7 bases. This CDR3 comprises 19 residues. The J segment lost 7 bases and the V segment lost 1 base, leaving 19 bases of the junction unmatched. Per germline, CDR1 SGHTA and CDR2 FQGTGA. The chain's CDR3 is CASSLIGRAGDKVGNEQFF. The CDR3 DNA is TGTGCCAGCAGCTTAATCGGGCGGGCGGGAGATAAGGTGGGGAATGAGCAGTTCTTC.

The chain joins TRBV6-5 to TRBJ1-5; TRBD1 matches 8 bases. The length of the CDR3 is 13 residues. CDR1 and CDR2 from the germline V gene are MNHEY and SVGAGI. V gave up 6 bases and J gave up 5 bases; unmatched junction bases: 3. The CDR3 DNA is TGTGCCAGCAGCCGGACAGGGTATCAGCCCCAGCATTTT. Translated: CASSRTGYQPQHF.

The rearrangement uses TRBV5-1 and TRBJ1-4, with 7 positions matching TRBD1. This CDR3 has 15 amino acids. V lost 0 bases and J lost 4; bases outside the gene matches: 3. Per germline, CDR1 SGHRS and CDR2 YFSETQ. The CDR3 region has the DNA TGCGCCAGCAGCTTGGCGACAGGGCATAATGAAAAACTGTTTTTT. This codes for CASSLATGHNEKLFF.

The J gene is TRBJ2-1, the V gene TRBV18; D remains ambiguous. In germline, CDR1 is KGHSH, CDR2 LQKENI. The ends were cut back, 2 bases at V and 6 bases at J, with 11 bases in the middle. The CDR3 has 14 amino acids. CDR3 DNA sequence: TGTGCCAGCTCACCAACAGCCAGCATCAATGAGCAGTTCTTC. Translated: CASSPTASINEQFF.

The chain is built from TRBV29-1 and TRBJ2-7, with 7 bases matching TRBD1. Germline V lookup: CDR1 SQVTM, CDR2 ANQGSEA. J gave up 0 bases and V 6 bases, and 2 bases lay outside the gene matches. This CDR3 is built from 12 residues. The CDR3 region is CSVGTVSYEQYF. The CDR3 nucleotides read TGCAGCGTCGGGACAGTCTCCTACGAGCAGTACTTC.

This chain connects TRBV30 to TRBJ2-1; TRBD1 is a possible D gene (6 bases). This CDR3 is built from 11 residues. Germline V gives CDR1 GTSNPN, CDR2 SVGIG (reference sequence). V was clipped by 4 bases and J by 10 bases, with 11 bases between them. The CDR3 bases are TGTGCCTGGACCCGTGGGGGCGAGCAGTTCTTC. Its translation is CAWTRGGEQFF.

In its sample, this clone was seen once. The chain joins TRBV7-2 to TRBJ2-7; 8 bases fit TRBD2. Germline V gives CDR1 SGHTA, CDR2 FQGNSA. The junction had 13 bases not matched to a gene; V was cut back by 5 bases and J by 4 bases. The CDR3 has 16 residues. CDR3 nucleotides: TGTGCCAGCAGCCTTCTAGGCGGGGGGACGTGGTACGAGCAGTACTTC. This gives the protein CASSLLGGGTWYEQYF.

This chain connects TRBV4-2 to TRBJ2-1; D not resolved. Looked up from germline, CDR1 is LGHNA and CDR2 is YNFKEQ. The CDR3 is 13 amino acids. V was shortened by 3 bases and J by 4 bases, with 7 bases between the two germline ends. The CDR3 loop reads CASSHPRYNEQFF. Here the CDR3 DNA reads TGTGCCAGCAGCCACCCCCGTTACAATGAGCAGTTCTTC.

CDR3 DNA sequence: TGTGCCAGCAGTTACTCGACAGTTGGTACCGGGGAGCTGTTTTTT. Its translation: CASSYSTVGTGELFF. The rearrangement links TRBV6-5 to TRBJ2-2; possible D gene TRBD1, 5 bases. The germline V gene has CDR1 MNHEY and CDR2 SVGAGI. The ends were cut back, 0 bases at V and 5 bases at J, with 10 bases in the middle. This CDR3 has 15 residues.

This clone was seen just once. The J gene is TRBJ2-3, the V gene TRBV30; weak D call: TRBD1 (6 bases). The CDR3 extends over 13 amino acids. CDR1 is GTSNPN, CDR2 SVGIG, per germline (reference sequence). Deletions cut 4 bases from V and 2 bases from J, with 10 bases between. The DNA for the CDR3 is TGTGCCTGGAACAGGGACCACACAGATACGCAGTATTTT. It encodes CAWNRDHTDTQYF.

The chain uses TRBV28 and TRBJ2-7, with TRBD2 matching 7 bases. This CDR3 has 14 amino acids. V dropped 6 bases and J dropped 4; count of bases not matched to a gene: 9. Looked up from germline, CDR1 is MDHEN and CDR2 is SYDVKM. CDR3 bases: TGTGCCAGCAGATTCGGGCGGGGGTCGTACGAGCAGTACTTC. Amino acids: CASRFGRGSYEQYF.

The gene calls are TRBV7-6 and TRBJ2-5; 8 bases map to TRBD2. Per the germline V gene, CDR1 is SGHVS and CDR2 is FNYEAQ. There are 15 residues in the CDR3. Germline trimming cut 5 bases from V and 4 bases from J; bases unmatched to any gene: 9. The CDR3 nucleotides are TGTGCCAGCAGCATAGGAGCGGGGGTTGGAGAGACCCAGTACTTC. It specifies CASSIGAGVGETQYF.

The chain has TRBV19 and TRBJ2-2, with 8 bases that match TRBD1. CDR3 length: 14 residues. J gave up 7 bases and V 7 bases, and 8 bases lay outside the gene matches. Germline V gene data show CDR1 as LNHDA and CDR2 as SQIVND (reference sequence). The CDR3 coding sequence is TGTGCCAGTACCATATTACAGGGGGGCGGGGAGCTGTTTTTT. Its translation is CASTILQGGGELFF. Together with reference TRBV19 and TRBJ2-2, the CDR3 gives the full variable domain: DGGITQSPKYLFRKEGQNVTLSCEQNLNHDAMYWYRQDPGQGLRLIYYSQIVNDFQKGDIAEGYSVSREKKESFPLTVTSAQKNPTAFYLCASTILQGGGELFFGEGSRLTVL.

The J gene is TRBJ1-5, the V gene TRBV27, with a weak D call TRBD1 (6 bases). CDR3 length equals 13 residues. Trimming stripped 8 bases from V and 7 bases from J, with 15 bases between. CDR1 and CDR2 (germline): MNHEY, SMNVEV (reference sequence). Here the CDR3 DNA reads TGTGCCAGCGCTACAGGGTACGGGCAGCCCCAGCATTTT. Amino acids: CASATGYGQPQHF.

J is TRBJ2-5 and V is TRBV10-3; D might be TRBD1 (5 bases). V dropped 7 bases and J dropped 1 base, with 13 bases sitting between them. The CDR3 length is 14 residues. The germline V gene encodes CDR1 ENHRY and CDR2 SYGVKD. CDR3 DNA: TGTGCCATCAATTCCAGGGTGAGCCAAGAGACCCAGTACTTC. This encodes CAINSRVSQETQYF.

The chain carries TRBV27 and TRBJ2-7; D uncertain. The germline V and J ends were trimmed by 7 bases and 3 bases, with 10 bases remaining between them. The V gene's germline CDR1 is MNHEY and CDR2 SMNVEV (reference sequence). This CDR3 has 12 amino acids. The CDR3 loop reads CASTEALYEQYF. CDR3 coding DNA: TGTGCCAGCACAGAGGCCCTCTACGAGCAGTACTTC.

CDR3 amino acids: CASSTPTGRGGYTF. The CDR3, as DNA: TGTGCCAGTAGTACACCGACAGGGAGAGGTGGCTACACCTTC. This chain uses TRBV19 with TRBJ1-2, with 7 bases matching TRBD1. CDR3 length: 14 amino acids. V lost 4 bases and J lost 7; bases outside the gene matches: 9. Germline V gene sequence: CDR1 LNHDA, CDR2 SQIVND (reference sequence).

The V gene is TRBV5-6, the J gene TRBJ2-3; TRBD2 aligns across 8 bases. The J segment lost 10 bases and the V segment lost 1 base, leaving 14 bases of the junction unmatched. This CDR3 is built from 16 residues. Germline V gives CDR1 SGHDT, CDR2 YYEEEE. The CDR3 DNA reads TGTGCCAGCAGCTTGCTCACTAGCGGAACCACCGGAGCGCAGTATTTT. Encoded protein: CASSLLTSGTTGAQYF.

This clone was observed a single time. The junction shows a germline mismatch at one end, possibly a read error. The chain recombines TRBV4-1 with TRBJ2-3, with D possibly being TRBD1 (6 bases). The CDR3 spans 13 residues. Germline V gene sequence: CDR1 MGHRA, CDR2 YSYEKL. CDR3 coding DNA: TGCGCCAGCAGCCATCAACAGGGAGATATGCAGTATTTT. Encoded protein: CASSHQQGDMQYF.